This section outlines one TCR beta chain sequence together with its context. This CDR3 has 13 residues. Trimming removed 4 bases at V and 2 bases at J, with 9 bases between. The germline CDR1 and CDR2 sequences are SGDLS and YYNGEE. Data came from immunoSEQ multiplex PCR; TCRdb stores just in-frame clones and leaves some out. The table shows about 660,000 clones, with 74% occurring only once. The data belong to a study of shared clonotypes between healthy human individuals. Free of recent acute infections or vaccinations, the donors were healthy HIV-negative adults. Sequenced: memory CD4+ T cells sorted from blood. The subset: CD45RA-negative fraction. This TCR was recovered from a woman in her twenties or thirties in good health. This chain connects TRBV9 to TRBJ1-2; unclear D gene. This chain's CDR3 is CASSLLGNYGYTF. CDR3 in DNA: TGTGCCAGCAGCCTGCTGGGAAACTATGGCTACACCTTC.